A single sample gave rise to the 6 T cell receptor beta chains below, sequenced in a study of blood T cell repertoires in COVID-19. The assay was immunoSEQ multiplex PCR, and TCRdb's table has in-frame clones only and misses some. Here the sample spans approximately 280,000 clones, approximately 86% being singletons. Sequenced sample: PBMCs or T cells enriched from blood (not recorded which). The receptors originated from a woman aged 18 to 35 who had recovered from COVID-19.

The chain uses TRBV30 and TRBJ2-5, with 10 bases fitting TRBD1. The CDR3 runs 19 residues. V was pared by 3 bases and J by 5 bases, with 21 bases of the junction left unmatched. Germline CDR1 reads GTSNPN; CDR2 reads SVGIG (reference sequence). CDR3 loop: CAWRAGTGDYIFSRETQYF. DNA for the CDR3: TGTGCCTGGAGGGCCGGGACAGGGGATTACATTTTCTCTCGGGAGACCCAGTACTTC.

This sequence joins TRBV2 and TRBJ2-3; D may be TRBD2 (5 bases). Trimming removed 6 bases from V and 1 base from J, with 17 bases in between. CDR3 length equals 16 residues. From germline, CDR1 is SNHLY and CDR2 FYNNEI. As DNA, the CDR3 is TGTGCCAGCAGCGTTCTAGGGCCGGAGGGCACAGATACGCAGTATTTT. This encodes CASSVLGPEGTDTQYF.

The rearrangement joins TRBV28 to TRBJ1-1; weak D call: TRBD1 (6 bases). The V gene lost 4 bases and the J gene lost 4 bases, with 19 bases spanning the gap. Germline V gene sequence: CDR1 MDHEN, CDR2 SYDVKM. This CDR3 contains 16 residues. CDR3 sequence (DNA): TGTGCCAGCAGTTCGGGGGAGGGACACCTGTCCACTGAAGCTTTCTTT. Translated: CASSSGEGHLSTEAFF. Combining the CDR3 with reference TRBV28 and TRBJ1-1 gives the whole variable domain DVKVTQSSRYLVKRTGEKVFLECVQDMDHENMFWYRQDPGLGLRLIYFSYDVKMKEKGDIPEGYSVSREKKERFSLILESASTNQTSMYLCASSSGEGHLSTEAFFGQGTRLTVV.

This clone was counted between two and nine times. Written as DNA, the CDR3 is TGTGCCAGTAGTATATCAGGAGAGCAGTACTTC. Translation gives CASSISGEQYF. J is TRBJ2-7 and V is TRBV19; no clear D. V dropped 2 bases and J dropped 7 bases, with 6 bases sitting between them. This CDR3 has 11 residues. CDR1 and CDR2 (germline): LNHDA, SQIVND (reference sequence).

The chain joins TRBV4-1 to TRBJ2-7; a weak D match, TRBD1 (5 bases). The germline V gene encodes CDR1 MGHRA and CDR2 YSYEKL. V lost 0 bases and J 2 bases, leaving 8 bases between the germline ends. This CDR3 region has 14 residues. This CDR3 is CASSQDRGTYEQYF. CDR3 in DNA: TGCGCCAGCAGCCAAGATAGGGGTACCTACGAGCAGTACTTC.

The chain is built from TRBV5-1 and TRBJ2-7, with 7 bases lining up with TRBD1. Germline trimming cut 3 bases from V and 0 bases from J; bases unmatched to any gene: 15. The CDR3 extends over 18 amino acids. CDR1 SGHRS and CDR2 YFSETQ come from the germline V gene. This chain's CDR3 is CASSSRMTGNESSYEQYF. The DNA for the CDR3 is TGCGCCAGCAGCTCCCGTATGACAGGGAACGAGAGCTCCTACGAGCAGTACTTC. The full variable domain, in which reference TRBV5-1 and TRBJ2-7 provide the parts outside the CDR3, is KAGVTQTPRYLIKTRGQQVTLSCSPISGHRSVSWYQQTPGQGLQFLFEYFSETQRNKGNFPGRFSGRQFSNSRSEMNVSTLELGDSALYLCASSSRMTGNESSYEQYFGPGTRLTVT.